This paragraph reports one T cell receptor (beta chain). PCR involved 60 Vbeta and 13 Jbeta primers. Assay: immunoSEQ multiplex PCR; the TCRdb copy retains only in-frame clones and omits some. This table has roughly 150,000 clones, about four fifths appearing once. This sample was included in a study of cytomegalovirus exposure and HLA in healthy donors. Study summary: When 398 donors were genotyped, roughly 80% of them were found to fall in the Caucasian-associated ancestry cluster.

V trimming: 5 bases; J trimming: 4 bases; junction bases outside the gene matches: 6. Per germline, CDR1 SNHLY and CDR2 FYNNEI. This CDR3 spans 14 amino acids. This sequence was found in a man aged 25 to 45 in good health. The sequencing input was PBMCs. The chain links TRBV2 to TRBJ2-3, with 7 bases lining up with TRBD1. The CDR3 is CASSLQGISDTQYF. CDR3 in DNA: TGTGCCAGCAGTCTACAGGGGATTTCAGATACGCAGTATTTT.